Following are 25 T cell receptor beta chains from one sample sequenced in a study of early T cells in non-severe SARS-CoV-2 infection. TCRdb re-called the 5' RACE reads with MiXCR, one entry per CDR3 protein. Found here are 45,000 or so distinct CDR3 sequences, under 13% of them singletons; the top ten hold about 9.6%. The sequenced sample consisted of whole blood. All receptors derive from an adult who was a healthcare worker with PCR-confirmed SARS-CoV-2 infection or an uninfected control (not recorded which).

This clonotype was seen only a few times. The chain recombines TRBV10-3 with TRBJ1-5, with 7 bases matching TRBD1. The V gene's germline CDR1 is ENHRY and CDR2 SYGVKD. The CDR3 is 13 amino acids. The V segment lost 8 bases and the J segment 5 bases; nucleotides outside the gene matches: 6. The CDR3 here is CAIPGGGHQPQHF. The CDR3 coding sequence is TGTGCCATCCCGGGAGGGGGCCATCAGCCCCAGCATTTT.

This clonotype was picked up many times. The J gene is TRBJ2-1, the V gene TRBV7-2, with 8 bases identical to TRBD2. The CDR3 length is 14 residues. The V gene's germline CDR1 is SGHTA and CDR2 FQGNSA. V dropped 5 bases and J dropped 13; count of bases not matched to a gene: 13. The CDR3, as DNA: TGTGCCAGCAGCACCCGGAGTAGCGGGGTTTTCCAGTTCTTC. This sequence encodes CASSTRSSGVFQFF.

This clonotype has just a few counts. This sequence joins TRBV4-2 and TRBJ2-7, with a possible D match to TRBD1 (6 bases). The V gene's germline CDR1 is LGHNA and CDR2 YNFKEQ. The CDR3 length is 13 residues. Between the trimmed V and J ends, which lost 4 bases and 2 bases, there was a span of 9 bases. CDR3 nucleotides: TGTGCCAGCAGCCCTAACAGGGCCTACGAGCAGTACTTC. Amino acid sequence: CASSPNRAYEQYF.

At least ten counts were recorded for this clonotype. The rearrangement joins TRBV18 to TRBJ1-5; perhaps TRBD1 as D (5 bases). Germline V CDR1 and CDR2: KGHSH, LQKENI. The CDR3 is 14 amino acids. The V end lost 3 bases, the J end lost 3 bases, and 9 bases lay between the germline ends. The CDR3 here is CASSPGQANQPQHF. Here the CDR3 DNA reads TGTGCCAGCTCACCCGGACAAGCCAATCAGCCCCAGCATTTT.

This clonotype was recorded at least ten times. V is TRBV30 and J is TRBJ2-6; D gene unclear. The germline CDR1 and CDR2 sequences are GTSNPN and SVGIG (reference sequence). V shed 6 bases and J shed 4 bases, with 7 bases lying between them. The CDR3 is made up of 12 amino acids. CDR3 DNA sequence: TGTGCCTGCGACACCGGGGCCAACGTCCTGACTTTC. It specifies CACDTGANVLTF. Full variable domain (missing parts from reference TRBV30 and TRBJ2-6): SQTIHQWPATLVQPVGSPLSLECTVEGTSNPNLYWYRQAAGRGLQLLFYSVGIGQISSEVPQNLSASRPQDRQFILSSKKLLLSDSGFYLCACDTGANVLTFGAGSRLTVL.

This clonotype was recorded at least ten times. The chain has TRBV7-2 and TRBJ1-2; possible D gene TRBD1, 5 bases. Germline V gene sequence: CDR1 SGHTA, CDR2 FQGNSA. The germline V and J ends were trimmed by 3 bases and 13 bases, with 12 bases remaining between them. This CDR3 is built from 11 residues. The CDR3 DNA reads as TGTGCCAGCAGCTTCGGGACGCAACGCACCTTC. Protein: CASSFGTQRTF.

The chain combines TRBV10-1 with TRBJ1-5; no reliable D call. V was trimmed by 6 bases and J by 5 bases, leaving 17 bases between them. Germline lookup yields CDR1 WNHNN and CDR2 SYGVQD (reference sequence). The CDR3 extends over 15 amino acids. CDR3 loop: CASSPPVFSYQPQHF. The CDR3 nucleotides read TGCGCCAGCAGCCCCCCGGTGTTTTCCTATCAGCCCCAGCATTTT.

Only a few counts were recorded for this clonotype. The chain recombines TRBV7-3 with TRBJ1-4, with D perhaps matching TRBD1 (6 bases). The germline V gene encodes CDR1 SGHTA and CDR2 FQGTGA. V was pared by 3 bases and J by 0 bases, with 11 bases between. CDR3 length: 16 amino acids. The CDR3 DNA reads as TGTGCCAGCAGCTTCCCTGACAGGTCAACTAATGAAAAACTGTTTTTT. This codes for CASSFPDRSTNEKLFF.

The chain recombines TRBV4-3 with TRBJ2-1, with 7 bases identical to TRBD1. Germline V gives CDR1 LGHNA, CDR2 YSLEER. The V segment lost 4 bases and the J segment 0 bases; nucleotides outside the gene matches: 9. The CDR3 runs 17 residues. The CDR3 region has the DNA TGCGCCAGCAGCCCCGGACCGGGACAGAGCTCCTACAATGAGCAGTTCTTC. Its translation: CASSPGPGQSSYNEQFF.

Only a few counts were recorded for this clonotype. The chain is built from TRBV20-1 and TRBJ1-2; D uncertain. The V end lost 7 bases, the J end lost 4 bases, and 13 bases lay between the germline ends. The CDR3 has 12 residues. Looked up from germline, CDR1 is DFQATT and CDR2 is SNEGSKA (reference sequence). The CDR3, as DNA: TGCAGTGTAAAGTCGGGGTCCTATGGCTACACCTTC. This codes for CSVKSGSYGYTF.

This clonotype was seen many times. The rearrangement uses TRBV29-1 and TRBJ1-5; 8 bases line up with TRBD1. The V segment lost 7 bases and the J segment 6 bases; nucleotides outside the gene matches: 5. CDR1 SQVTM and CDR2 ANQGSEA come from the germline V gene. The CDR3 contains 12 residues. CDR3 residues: CSAGDRGQPQHF. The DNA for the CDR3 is TGCAGCGCCGGAGACAGGGGTCAGCCCCAGCATTTT.

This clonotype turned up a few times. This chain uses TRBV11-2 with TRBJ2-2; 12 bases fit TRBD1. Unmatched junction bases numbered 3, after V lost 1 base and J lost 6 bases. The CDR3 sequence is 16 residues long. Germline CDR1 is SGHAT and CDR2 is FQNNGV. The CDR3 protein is CASSLVGTGGPGELFF. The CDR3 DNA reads TGTGCCAGCAGCTTAGTAGGGACAGGGGGCCCCGGGGAGCTGTTTTTT.

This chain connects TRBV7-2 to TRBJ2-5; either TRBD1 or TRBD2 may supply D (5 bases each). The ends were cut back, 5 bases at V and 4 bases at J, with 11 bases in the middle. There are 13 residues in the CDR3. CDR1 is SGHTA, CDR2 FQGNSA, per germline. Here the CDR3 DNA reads TGTGCCAGCAGCCCTCAGGGACGAGAGACCCAGTACTTC. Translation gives CASSPQGRETQYF.

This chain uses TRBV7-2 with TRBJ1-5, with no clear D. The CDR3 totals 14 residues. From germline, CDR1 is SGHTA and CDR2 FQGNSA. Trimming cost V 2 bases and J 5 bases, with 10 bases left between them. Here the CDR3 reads CASSLWVGDQPQHF. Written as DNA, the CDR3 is TGTGCCAGCAGCTTATGGGTGGGTGATCAGCCCCAGCATTTT.

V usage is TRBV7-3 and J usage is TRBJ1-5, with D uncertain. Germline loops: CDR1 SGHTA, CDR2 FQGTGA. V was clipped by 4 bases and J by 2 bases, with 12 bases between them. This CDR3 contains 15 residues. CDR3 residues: CASSSSGGRNQPQHF. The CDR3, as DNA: TGTGCCAGCAGCTCCAGCGGCGGCCGCAATCAGCCCCAGCATTTT.

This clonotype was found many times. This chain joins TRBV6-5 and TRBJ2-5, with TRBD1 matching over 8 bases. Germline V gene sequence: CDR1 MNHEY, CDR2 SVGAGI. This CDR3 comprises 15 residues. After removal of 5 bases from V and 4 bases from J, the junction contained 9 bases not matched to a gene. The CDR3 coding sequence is TGTGCCAGCAGTACTACCTCAGGGGGCGGAGAGACCCAGTACTTC. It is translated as CASSTTSGGGETQYF.

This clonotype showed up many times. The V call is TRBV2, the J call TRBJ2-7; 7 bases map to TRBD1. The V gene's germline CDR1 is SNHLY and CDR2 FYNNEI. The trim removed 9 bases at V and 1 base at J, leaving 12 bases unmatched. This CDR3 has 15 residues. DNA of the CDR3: TGTGCCAGTAAAACCGGGACAGCCCCGTCCTACGAGCAGTACTTC. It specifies CASKTGTAPSYEQYF.

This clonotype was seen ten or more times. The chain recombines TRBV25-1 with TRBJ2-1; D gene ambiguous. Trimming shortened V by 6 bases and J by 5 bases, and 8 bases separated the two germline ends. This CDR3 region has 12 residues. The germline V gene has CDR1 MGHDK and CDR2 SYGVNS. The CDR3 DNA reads TGTGCCAGCAGGGCCAGGAACAATGAGCAGTTCTTC. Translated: CASRARNNEQFF.

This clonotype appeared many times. The CDR3 reads CATSDPGTLYEQYF. In DNA form, the CDR3 reads TGTGCCACCAGTGATCCCGGGACACTGTACGAGCAGTACTTC. The V gene is TRBV24-1, the J gene TRBJ2-7, with D perhaps matching TRBD1 (6 bases). Deletions cut 3 bases from V and 4 bases from J, with 12 bases between. The CDR3 has 14 residues. CDR1 is KGHDR and CDR2 is SFDVKD in the germline V gene.

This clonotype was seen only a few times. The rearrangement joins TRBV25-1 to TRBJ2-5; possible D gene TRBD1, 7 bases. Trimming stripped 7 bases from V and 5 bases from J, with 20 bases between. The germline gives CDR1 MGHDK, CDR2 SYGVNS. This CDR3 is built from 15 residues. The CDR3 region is CASTKTGQLAETQYF. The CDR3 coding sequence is TGTGCCAGCACCAAAACGGGACAGCTAGCGGAGACCCAGTACTTC.

The CDR3 is CSVLANQETQYF. The CDR3 DNA reads TGCAGCGTTTTGGCAAACCAAGAGACCCAGTACTTC. The chain has TRBV29-1 and TRBJ2-5; D not resolved. The germline V gene encodes CDR1 SQVTM and CDR2 ANQGSEA. This CDR3 has 12 amino acids. Trimming left V 5 bases short and J 0 bases short, with 7 bases between.

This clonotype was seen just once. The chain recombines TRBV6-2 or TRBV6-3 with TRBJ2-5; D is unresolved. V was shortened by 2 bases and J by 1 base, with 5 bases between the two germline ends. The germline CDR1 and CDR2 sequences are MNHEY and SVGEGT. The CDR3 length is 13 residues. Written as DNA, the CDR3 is TGTGCCAGCAGTTACAACAGCCAAGAGACCCAGTACTTC. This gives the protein CASSYNSQETQYF.

This CDR3 is CASSEVSSSGNTIYF. The CDR3 nucleotides read TGTGCCAGCAGCGAAGTCTCGAGCTCTGGAAACACCATATATTTT. V and J are TRBV7-9 and TRBJ1-3, with D hard to call. The V gene lost 5 bases and the J gene lost 0 bases, with 11 bases spanning the gap. Germline CDR1 reads SEHNR; CDR2 reads FQNEAQ (reference sequence). This CDR3 region has 15 residues.

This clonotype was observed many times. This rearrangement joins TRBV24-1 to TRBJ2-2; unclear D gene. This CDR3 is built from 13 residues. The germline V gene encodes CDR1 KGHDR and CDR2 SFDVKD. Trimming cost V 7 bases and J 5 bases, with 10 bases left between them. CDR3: CATRGTATGELFF. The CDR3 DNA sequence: TGTGCCACCAGGGGAACGGCGACCGGGGAGCTGTTTTTT.

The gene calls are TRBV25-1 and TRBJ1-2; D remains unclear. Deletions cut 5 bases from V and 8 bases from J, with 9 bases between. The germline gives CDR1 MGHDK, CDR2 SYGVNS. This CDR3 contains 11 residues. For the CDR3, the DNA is TGTGCCAGCAGTCGTTTTTACGGCTACACCTTC. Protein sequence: CASSRFYGYTF.